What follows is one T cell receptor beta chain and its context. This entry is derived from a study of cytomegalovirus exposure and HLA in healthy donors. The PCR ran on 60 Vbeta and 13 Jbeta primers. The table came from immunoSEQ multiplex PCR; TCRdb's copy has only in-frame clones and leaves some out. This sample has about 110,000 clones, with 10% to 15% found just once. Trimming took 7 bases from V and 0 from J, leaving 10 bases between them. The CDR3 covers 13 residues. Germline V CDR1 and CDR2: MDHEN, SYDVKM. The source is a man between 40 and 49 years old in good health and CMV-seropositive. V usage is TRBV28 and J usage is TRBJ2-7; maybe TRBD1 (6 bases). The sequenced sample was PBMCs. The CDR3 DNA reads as TGTGCCAGCACGACAGGCATCTCCTACGAGCAGTACTTC. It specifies CASTTGISYEQYF.